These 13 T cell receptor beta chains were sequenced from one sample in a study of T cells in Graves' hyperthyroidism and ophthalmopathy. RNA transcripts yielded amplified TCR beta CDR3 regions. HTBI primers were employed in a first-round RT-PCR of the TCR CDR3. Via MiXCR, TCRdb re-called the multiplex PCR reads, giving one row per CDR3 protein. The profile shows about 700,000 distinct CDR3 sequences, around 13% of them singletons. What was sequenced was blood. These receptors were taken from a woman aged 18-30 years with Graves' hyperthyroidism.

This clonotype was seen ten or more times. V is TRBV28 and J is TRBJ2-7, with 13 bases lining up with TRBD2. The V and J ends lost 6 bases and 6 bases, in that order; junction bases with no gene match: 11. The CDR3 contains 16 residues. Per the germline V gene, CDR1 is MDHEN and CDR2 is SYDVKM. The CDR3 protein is CASSPKGLAGVREQYF. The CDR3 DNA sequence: TGTGCCAGCAGCCCCAAAGGACTAGCGGGAGTCCGCGAGCAGTACTTC.

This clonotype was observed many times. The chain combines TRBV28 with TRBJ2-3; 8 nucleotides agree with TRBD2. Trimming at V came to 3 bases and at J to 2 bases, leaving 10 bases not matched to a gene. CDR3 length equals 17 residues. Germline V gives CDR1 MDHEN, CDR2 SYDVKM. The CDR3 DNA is TGTGCCAGCAGTTTTGAGGTAGCGGGACAACTCACAGATACGCAGTATTTT. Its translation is CASSFEVAGQLTDTQYF.

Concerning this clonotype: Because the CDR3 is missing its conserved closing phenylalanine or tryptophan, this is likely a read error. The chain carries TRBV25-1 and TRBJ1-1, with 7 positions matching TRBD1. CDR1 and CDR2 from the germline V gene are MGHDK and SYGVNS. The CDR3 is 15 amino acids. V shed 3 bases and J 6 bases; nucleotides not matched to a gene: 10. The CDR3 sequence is CASSERAGQGAEAFL. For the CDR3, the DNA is TGTGCCAGCAGTGAGAGGGCTGGGCAGGGGGCTGAAGCTTTCCTT.

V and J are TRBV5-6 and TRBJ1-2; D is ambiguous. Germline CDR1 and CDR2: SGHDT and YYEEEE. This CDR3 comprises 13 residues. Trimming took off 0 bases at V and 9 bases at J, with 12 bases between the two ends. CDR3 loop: CASSLEQRGSYTF. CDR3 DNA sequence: TGTGCCAGCAGCTTGGAACAGCGAGGGAGCTACACCTTC.

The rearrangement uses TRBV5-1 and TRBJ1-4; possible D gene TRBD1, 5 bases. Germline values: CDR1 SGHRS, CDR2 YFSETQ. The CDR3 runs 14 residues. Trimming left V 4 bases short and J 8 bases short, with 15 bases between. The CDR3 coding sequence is TGCGCCAGCAGCCTGGACATGGGTAAAGAAAAACTGTTTTTT. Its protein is CASSLDMGKEKLFF.

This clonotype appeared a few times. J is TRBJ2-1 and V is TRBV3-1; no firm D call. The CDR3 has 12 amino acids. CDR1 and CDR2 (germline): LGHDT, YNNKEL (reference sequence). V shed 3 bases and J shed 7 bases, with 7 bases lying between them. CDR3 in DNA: TGTGCCAGCAGCCACTGGGGTAATGAGCAGTTCTTC. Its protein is CASSHWGNEQFF.

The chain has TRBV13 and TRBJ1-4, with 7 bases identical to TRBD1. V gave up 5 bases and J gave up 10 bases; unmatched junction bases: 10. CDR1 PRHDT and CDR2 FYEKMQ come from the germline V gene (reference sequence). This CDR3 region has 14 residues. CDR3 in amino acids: CASSQRQGLRKLFF. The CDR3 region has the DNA TGTGCCAGCAGCCAACGACAGGGTCTGAGAAAACTGTTTTTT.

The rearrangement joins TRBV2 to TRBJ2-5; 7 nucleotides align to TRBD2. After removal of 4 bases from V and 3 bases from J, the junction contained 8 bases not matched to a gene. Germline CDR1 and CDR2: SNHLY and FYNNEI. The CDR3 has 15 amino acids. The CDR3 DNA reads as TGTGCCAGCAGTGGACTAGCTCAAGGGGAAGAGACCCAGTACTTC. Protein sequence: CASSGLAQGEETQYF. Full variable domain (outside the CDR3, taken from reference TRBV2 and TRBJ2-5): EPEVTQTPSHQVTQMGQEVILRCVPISNHLYFYWYRQILGQKVEFLVSFYNNEISEKSEIFDDQFSVERPDGSNFTLKIRSTKLEDSAMYFCASSGLAQGEETQYFGPGTRLLVL.

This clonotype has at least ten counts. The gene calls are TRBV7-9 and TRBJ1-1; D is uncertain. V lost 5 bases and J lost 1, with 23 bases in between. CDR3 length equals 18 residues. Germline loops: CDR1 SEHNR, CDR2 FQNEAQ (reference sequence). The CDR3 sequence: CASSPARGAMTGNTEAFF. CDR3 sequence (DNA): TGTGCCAGCAGCCCCGCCCGTGGAGCCATGACGGGGAACACTGAAGCTTTCTTT.

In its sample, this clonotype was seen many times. CDR3 sequence (DNA): TGTGCCAGCAGCTCGCAGGCGGGGCTTTATGGCTACACCTTC. Encoded protein: CASSSQAGLYGYTF. This chain joins TRBV5-8 and TRBJ1-2; tentative D call: TRBD1 (5 bases). Trimming took 3 bases from V and 5 from J, leaving 14 bases between them. Per germline, CDR1 SGHTS and CDR2 YDEGEE. The CDR3 totals 14 residues.

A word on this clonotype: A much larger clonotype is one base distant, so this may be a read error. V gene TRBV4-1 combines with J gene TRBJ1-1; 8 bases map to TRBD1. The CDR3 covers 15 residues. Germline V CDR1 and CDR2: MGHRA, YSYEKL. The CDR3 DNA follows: TGCGCCGGCAGCCAAGGGCGACAGGGGAGGACTGAAGCTTTCTTT. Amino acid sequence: CAGSQGRQGRTEAFF.

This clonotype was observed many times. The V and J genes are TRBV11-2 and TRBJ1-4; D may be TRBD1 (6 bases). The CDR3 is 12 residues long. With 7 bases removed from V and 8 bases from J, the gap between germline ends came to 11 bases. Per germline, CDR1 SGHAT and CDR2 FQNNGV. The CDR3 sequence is CASTGGAEKLFF. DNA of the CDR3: TGTGCCAGCACGGGGGGGGCGGAAAAACTGTTTTTT. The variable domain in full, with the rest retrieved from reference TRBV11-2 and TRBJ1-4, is EAGVAQSPRYKIIEKRQSVAFWCNPISGHATLYWYQQILGQGPKLLIQFQNNGVVDDSQLPKDRFSAERLKGVDSTLKIQPAKLEDSAVYLCASTGGAEKLFFGSGTQLSVL.

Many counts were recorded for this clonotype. The CDR3 nucleotides read TGTGCCAGCAGCGCGTATGGGGAGGGCACTGAAGCTTTCTTT. As protein: CASSAYGEGTEAFF. This chain connects TRBV5-5 to TRBJ1-1; D call uncertain. This CDR3 is built from 14 residues. Germline CDR1 is SGHKS and CDR2 is YYEKEE (reference sequence). Between the trimmed V and J ends, which lost 4 bases and 4 bases, there was a span of 14 bases. Full variable domain (missing parts from reference TRBV5-5 and TRBJ1-1): DAGVTQSPTHLIKTRGQQVTLRCSPISGHKSVSWYQQVLGQGPQFIFQYYEKEERGRGNFPDRFSARQFPNYSSELNVNALLLGDSALYLCASSAYGEGTEAFFGQGTRLTVV.